Detailed here is one T cell receptor beta chain. Its antigen is not identified. Clones were sequenced by immunoSEQ multiplex PCR, and TCRdb holds only the in-frame ones, with some missing. The table records fewer than 75,000 clones, 85% to 90% of them present only once. This specimen belongs to a study of OX40 agonist ivuxolimab in advanced cancers. Overall study: The group had a mean age of about 64 years, ranged from roughly 23 to 90, and was approximately 81% male. Prior anti-PD-1, anti-PD-L1 or anti-CTLA-4 therapy was allowed; approximately 40% had some.

The CDR3 has 15 residues. V gave up 3 bases and J gave up 3 bases; unmatched junction bases: 5. Study findings and constraints: Circulating CD4+ and CD8+ T cells showed clonal expansion by week 6 at 0.1 to 3.0 mg/kg. Some patients who did not respond also had low normalized T-cell clonal expansion.

The rearrangement uses TRBV23-1 and TRBJ2-1; TRBD2 matches at 7 bases. TRBV23-1 is marked as an open reading frame, function uncertain. The sequences come from CD4+ or CD8+ T cells sorted from blood, collected in a trial of the OX40 agonist ivuxolimab. This receptor was obtained from an adult with an advanced solid tumor such as melanoma, head and neck, liver or kidney cancer. The CDR3 nucleotides read TGCGCCAGCAGTCATTGCGGGAGTGTCTACAATGAGCAGTTCTTC. As protein: CASSHCGSVYNEQFF.